The T cell receptor beta chain described here comes from a study of blood T cell repertoires in COVID-19. Across the whole study: Donors in the United States, Italy and Spain gave samples during acute or convalescent COVID-19.

Produced via immunoSEQ multiplex PCR; TCRdb's table is partial and in-frame only. There are about 170,000 clones in the sample; 65% to 85% occur only once, and around 19% lies in the top ten. The V and J ends lost 7 bases and 0 bases respectively, with 11 bases between them. Germline V gene data show CDR1 as SGDLS and CDR2 as YYNGEE. CDR3 size: 14 residues. The specimen sequenced was peripheral blood. The origin of this receptor is a woman aged 70 to 79 who had recovered from COVID-19. J is TRBJ1-3 and V is TRBV9; no firm D call. CDR3 nucleotides: TGTGCCAGCGGGCAGCACGGCTCTGGAAACACCATATATTTT. Its translation is CASGQHGSGNTIYF.